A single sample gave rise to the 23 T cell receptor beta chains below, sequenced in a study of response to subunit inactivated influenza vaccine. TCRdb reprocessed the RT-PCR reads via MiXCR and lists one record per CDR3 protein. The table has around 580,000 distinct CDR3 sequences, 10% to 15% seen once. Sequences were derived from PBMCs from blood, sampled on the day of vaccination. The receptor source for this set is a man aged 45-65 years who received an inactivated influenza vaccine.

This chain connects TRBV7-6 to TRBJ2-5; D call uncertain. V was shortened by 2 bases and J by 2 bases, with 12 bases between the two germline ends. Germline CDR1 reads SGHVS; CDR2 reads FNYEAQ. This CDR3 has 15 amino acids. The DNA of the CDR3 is TGTGCCAGCAGCTTAAACGCCGTGTTTCAAGAGACCCAGTACTTC. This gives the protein CASSLNAVFQETQYF.

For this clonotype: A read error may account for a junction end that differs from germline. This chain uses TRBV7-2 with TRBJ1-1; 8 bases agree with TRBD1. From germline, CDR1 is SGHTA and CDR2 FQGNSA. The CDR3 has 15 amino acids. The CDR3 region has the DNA TGTGGCAGCAGCTTAGGAGGACAGGGAAGAACTGAAGCTTTCTTT. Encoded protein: CGSSLGGQGRTEAFF.

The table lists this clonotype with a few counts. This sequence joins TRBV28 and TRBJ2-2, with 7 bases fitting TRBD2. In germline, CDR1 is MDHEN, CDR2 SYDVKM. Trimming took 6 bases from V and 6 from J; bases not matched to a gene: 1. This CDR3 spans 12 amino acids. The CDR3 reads CASRRGAGELFF. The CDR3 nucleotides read TGTGCCAGCAGACGGGGGGCCGGGGAGCTGTTTTTT.

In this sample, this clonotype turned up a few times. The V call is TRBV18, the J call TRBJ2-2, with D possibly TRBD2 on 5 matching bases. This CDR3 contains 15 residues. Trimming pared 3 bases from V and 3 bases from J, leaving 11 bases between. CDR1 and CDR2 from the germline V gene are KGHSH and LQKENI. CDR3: CASSPPMEDTGELFF. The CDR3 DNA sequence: TGTGCCAGCTCACCCCCTATGGAGGACACCGGGGAGCTGTTTTTT.

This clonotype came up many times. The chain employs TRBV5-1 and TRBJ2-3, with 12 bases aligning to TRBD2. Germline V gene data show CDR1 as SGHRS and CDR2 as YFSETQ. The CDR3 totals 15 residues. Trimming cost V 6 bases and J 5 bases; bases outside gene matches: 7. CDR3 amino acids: CASTLAGGPIDTQYF. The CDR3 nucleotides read TGCGCCAGCACCCTAGCGGGGGGGCCGATAGATACGCAGTATTTT.

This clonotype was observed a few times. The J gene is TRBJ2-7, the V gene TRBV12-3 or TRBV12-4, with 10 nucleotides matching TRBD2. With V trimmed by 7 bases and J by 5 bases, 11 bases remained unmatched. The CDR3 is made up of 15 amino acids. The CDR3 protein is CASIKASGRADEQYF. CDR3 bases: TGTGCCAGCATTAAGGCGAGCGGGAGGGCCGACGAGCAGTACTTC.

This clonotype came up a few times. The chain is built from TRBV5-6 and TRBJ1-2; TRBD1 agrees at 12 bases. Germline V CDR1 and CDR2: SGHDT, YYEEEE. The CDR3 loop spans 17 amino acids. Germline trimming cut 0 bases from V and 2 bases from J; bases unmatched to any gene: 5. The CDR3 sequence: CASSLARDRGRNYGYTF. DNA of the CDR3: TGTGCCAGCAGCTTGGCCCGGGACAGGGGGCGGAACTATGGCTACACCTTC.

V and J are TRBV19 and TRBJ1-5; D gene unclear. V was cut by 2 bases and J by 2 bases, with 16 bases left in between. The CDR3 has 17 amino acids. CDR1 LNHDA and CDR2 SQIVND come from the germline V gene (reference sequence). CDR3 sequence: CASSISGWPVGNQPQHF. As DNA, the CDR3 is TGTGCCAGTAGTATATCTGGTTGGCCAGTTGGCAATCAGCCCCAGCATTTT.

The CDR3 spells CASSLVGVYEQYF. The CDR3 DNA follows: TGTGCCAGCAGCTTAGTTGGGGTCTACGAGCAGTACTTC. V and J are TRBV7-2 and TRBJ2-7; D gene uncertain. Looked up from germline, CDR1 is SGHTA and CDR2 is FQGNSA. Trimming stripped 1 base from V and 3 bases from J, with 7 bases between. The CDR3 totals 13 residues. The full variable domain, its missing parts supplied by reference TRBV7-2 and TRBJ2-7, is GAGVSQSPSNKVTEKGKDVELRCDPISGHTALYWYRQSLGQGLEFLIYFQGNSAPDKSGLPSDRFSAERTGGSVSTLTIQRTQQEDSAVYLCASSLVGVYEQYFGPGTRLTVT.

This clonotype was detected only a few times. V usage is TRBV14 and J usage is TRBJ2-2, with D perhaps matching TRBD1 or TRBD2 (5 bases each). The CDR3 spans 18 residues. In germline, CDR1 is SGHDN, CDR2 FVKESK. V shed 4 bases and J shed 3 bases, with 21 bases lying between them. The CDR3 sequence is CASSPAPEGLGDTGELFF. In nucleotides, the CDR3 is TGTGCCAGCAGCCCGGCCCCAGAGGGGCTAGGGGACACCGGGGAGCTGTTTTTT.

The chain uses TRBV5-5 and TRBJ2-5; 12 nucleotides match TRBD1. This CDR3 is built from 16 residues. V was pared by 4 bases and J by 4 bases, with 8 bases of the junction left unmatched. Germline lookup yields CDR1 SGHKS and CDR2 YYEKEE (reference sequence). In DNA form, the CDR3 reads TGTGCCAGCAGCCTAACCGGGACAGGGGGCGTAGAGACCCAGTACTTC. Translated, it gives CASSLTGTGGVETQYF.

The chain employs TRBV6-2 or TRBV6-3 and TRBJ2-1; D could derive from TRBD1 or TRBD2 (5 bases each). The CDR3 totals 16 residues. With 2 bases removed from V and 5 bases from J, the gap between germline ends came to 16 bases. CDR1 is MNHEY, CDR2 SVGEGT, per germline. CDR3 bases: TGTGCCAGCAGTTACGGTTCGGGGCGGACACACAATGAGCAGTTCTTC. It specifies CASSYGSGRTHNEQFF.

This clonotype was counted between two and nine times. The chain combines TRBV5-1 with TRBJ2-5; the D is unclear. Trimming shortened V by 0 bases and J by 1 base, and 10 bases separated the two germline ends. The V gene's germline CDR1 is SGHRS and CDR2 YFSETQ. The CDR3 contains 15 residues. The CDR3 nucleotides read TGCGCCAGCAGCTTGGCCTGGCCAAGCCAAGAGACCCAGTACTTC. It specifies CASSLAWPSQETQYF.

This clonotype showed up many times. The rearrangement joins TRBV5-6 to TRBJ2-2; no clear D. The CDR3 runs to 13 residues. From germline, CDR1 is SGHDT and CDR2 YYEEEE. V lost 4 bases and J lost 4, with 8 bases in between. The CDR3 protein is CASSPMGTGELFF. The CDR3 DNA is TGTGCCAGCAGCCCGATGGGCACCGGGGAGCTGTTTTTT.

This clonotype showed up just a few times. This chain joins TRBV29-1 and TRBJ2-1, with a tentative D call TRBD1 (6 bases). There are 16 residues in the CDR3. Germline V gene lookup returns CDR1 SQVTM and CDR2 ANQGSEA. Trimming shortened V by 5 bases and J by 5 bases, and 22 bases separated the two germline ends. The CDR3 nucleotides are TGCAGCGTTTTTCCCACGGTACAGGGCTCACACAATGAGCAGTTCTTC. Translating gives CSVFPTVQGSHNEQFF.

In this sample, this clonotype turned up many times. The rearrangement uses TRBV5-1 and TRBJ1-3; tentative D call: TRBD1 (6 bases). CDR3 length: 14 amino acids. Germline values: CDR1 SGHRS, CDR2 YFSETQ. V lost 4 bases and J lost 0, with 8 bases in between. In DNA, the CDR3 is TGCGCCAGCAGCCGGACAGTCTCTGGAAACACCATATATTTT. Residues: CASSRTVSGNTIYF.

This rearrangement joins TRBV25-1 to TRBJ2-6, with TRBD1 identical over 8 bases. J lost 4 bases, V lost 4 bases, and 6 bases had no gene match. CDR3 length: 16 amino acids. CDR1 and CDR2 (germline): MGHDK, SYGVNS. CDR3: CASSGQGAYGANVLTF. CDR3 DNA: TGTGCCAGCAGTGGTCAGGGGGCATACGGGGCCAACGTCCTGACTTTC. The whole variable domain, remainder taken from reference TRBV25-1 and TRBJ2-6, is EADIYQTPRYLVIGTGKKITLECSQTMGHDKMYWYQQDPGMELHLIHYSYGVNSTEKGDLSSESTVSRIRTEHFPLTLESARPSHTSQYLCASSGQGAYGANVLTFGAGSRLTVL.

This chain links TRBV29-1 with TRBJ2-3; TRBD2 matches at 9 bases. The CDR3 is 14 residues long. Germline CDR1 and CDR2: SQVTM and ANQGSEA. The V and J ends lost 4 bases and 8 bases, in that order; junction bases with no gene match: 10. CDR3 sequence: CSVGAGTSLGTQYF. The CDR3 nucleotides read TGCAGCGTTGGTGCCGGGACTAGCCTAGGTACGCAGTATTTT.

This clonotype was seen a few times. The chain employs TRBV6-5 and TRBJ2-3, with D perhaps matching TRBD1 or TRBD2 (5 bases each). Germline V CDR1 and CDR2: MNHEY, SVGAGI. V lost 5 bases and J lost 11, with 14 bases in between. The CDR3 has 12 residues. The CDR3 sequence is CASSTGPEGQYF. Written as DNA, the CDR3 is TGTGCCAGCAGTACAGGTCCAGAGGGGCAGTATTTT.

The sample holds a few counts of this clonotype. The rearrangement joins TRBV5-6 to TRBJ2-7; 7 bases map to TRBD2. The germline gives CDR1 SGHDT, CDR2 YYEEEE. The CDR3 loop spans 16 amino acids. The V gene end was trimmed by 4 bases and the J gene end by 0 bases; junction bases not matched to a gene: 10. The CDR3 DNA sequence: TGTGCCAGCAGCCGGGGAGGGGACGGTAACTCCTACGAGCAGTACTTC. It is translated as CASSRGGDGNSYEQYF.

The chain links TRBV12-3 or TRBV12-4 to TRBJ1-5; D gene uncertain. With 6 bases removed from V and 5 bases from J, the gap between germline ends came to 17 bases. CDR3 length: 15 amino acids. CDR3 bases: TGTGCCAGCAGCCGCGGGCTGGGTGGCGATCAGCCCCAGCATTTT. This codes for CASSRGLGGDQPQHF.

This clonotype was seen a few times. The CDR3 nucleotides read TGTGCCAGCTCACCGGTTGAAGGGGGAAACACCGGGGAGCTGTTTTTT. Translating gives CASSPVEGGNTGELFF. The V gene is TRBV18, the J gene TRBJ2-2, with a weak D call TRBD1 (6 bases). V shed 3 bases and J shed 2 bases, with 13 bases lying between them. The CDR3 extends over 16 amino acids. Germline-derived CDR1 and CDR2 are KGHSH and LQKENI.

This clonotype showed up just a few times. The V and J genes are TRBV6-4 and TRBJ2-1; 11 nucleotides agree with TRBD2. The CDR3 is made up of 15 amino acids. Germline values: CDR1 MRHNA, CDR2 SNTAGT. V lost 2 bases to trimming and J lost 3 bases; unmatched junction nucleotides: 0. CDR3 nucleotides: TGTGCCAGCAGTGACGGACTAGCGGGCTACAATGAGCAGTTCTTC. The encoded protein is CASSDGLAGYNEQFF.